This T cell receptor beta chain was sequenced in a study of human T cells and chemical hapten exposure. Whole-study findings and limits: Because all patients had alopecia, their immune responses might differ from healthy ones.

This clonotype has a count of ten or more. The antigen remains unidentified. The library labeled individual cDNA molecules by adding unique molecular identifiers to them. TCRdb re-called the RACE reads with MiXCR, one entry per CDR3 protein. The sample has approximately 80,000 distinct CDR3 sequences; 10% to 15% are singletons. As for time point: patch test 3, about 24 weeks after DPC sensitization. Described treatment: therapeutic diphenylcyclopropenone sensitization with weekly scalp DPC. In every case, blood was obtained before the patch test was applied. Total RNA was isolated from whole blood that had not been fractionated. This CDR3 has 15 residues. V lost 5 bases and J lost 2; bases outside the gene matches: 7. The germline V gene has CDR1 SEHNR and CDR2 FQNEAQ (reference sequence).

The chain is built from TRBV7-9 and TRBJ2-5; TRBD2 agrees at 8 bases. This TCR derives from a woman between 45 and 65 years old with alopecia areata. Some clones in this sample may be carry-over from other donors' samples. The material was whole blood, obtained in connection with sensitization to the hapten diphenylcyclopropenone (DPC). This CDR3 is CASSRGGLGQETQYF. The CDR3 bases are TGTGCCAGCAGCCGCGGGGGACTAGGGCAAGAGACCCAGTACTTC.